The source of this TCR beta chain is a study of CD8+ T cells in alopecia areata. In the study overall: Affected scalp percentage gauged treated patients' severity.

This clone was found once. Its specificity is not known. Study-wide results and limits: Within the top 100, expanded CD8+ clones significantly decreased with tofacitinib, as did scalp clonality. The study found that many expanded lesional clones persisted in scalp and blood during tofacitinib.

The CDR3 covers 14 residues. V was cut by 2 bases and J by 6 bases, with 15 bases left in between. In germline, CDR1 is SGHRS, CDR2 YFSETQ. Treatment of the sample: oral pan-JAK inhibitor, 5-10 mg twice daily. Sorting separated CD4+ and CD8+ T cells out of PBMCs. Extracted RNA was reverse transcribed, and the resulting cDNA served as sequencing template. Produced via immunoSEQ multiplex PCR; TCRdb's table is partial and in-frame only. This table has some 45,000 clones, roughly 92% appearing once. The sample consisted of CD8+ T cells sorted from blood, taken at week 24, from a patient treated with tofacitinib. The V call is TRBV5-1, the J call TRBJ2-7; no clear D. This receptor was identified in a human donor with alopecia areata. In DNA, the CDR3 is TGCGCCAGCAGCTTACCCGAAAGGAAAAGCGAGCAGTACTTC. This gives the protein CASSLPERKSEQYF.